Below, 18 T cell receptor beta chains from the same sample are listed, as sequenced in a study of CD8+ T cells in alopecia areata. The treatment denotes: oral pan-JAK inhibitor, 5-10 mg twice daily. Once RNA had been extracted, it was reverse transcribed into cDNA to act as the sequencing template. The data were produced by immunoSEQ multiplex PCR, yet TCRdb's version contains in-frame clones alone and is incomplete. This table holds 190,000 or so clones, around 56% found once. The sample in question was CD4+ T cells sorted from blood, obtained at week 4, from a patient treated with tofacitinib. The receptors come from a human donor with alopecia areata.

This rearrangement joins TRBV5-1 to TRBJ2-7; no clear D gene. V dropped 1 base and J dropped 2 bases, with 7 bases sitting between them. The CDR3 sequence is 13 residues long. Germline-derived CDR1 and CDR2 are SGHRS and YFSETQ. CDR3 amino acids: CASSLRSTYEQYF. CDR3 nucleotide sequence: TGCGCCAGCAGCTTGAGGTCTACCTACGAGCAGTACTTC.

This rearrangement joins TRBV7-2 to TRBJ2-7; 7 bases match TRBD1. This CDR3 has 15 residues. J gave up 0 bases and V 5 bases, and 7 bases lay outside the gene matches. Germline assignment: CDR1 SGHTA and CDR2 FQGNSA. CDR3 sequence: CASSQDRTRSYEQYF. The CDR3 DNA reads TGTGCCAGCAGCCAGGACAGGACCCGCTCCTACGAGCAGTACTTC.

The chain has TRBV30 and TRBJ1-2; D call uncertain. V shed 2 bases and J shed 4 bases, with 11 bases lying between them. The CDR3 has 13 amino acids. Per the germline V gene, CDR1 is GTSNPN and CDR2 is SVGIG (reference sequence). The CDR3 is CAWSRVESYGYTF. The CDR3 DNA reads TGTGCCTGGAGTAGGGTGGAAAGCTATGGCTACACCTTC.

The chain carries TRBV5-1 and TRBJ2-1, with D possibly matching TRBD2 (6 bases). CDR3 length: 12 amino acids. V was pared by 7 bases and J by 6 bases, with 11 bases between. Germline V gives CDR1 SGHRS, CDR2 YFSETQ. In DNA, the CDR3 is TGCGCCAGCCGGAGGGATGGCAATGAGCAGTTCTTC. It specifies CASRRDGNEQFF.

This chain connects TRBV28 to TRBJ2-4; 9 positions agree with TRBD2. After removal of 3 bases from V and 1 base from J, the junction contained 1 base not matched to a gene. The CDR3 covers 15 residues. CDR1 and CDR2 from the germline V gene are MDHEN and SYDVKM. The CDR3: CASSFSGGAKNIQYF. In DNA, the CDR3 is TGTGCCAGCAGTTTCAGCGGGGGGGCCAAAAACATTCAGTACTTC.

The chain employs TRBV30 and TRBJ1-6; D uncertain. Trimming shortened V by 0 bases and J by 7 bases, and 13 bases separated the two germline ends. This CDR3 is 15 amino acids long. Germline V lookup: CDR1 GTSNPN, CDR2 SVGIG (reference sequence). DNA for the CDR3: TGTGCCTGGAGTGTACGTCGGGAGAAGAATTCACCCCTCCACTTT. Amino acids: CAWSVRREKNSPLHF.

This clone has a single count. J is TRBJ1-2 and V is TRBV30, with D hard to call. CDR3 size: 13 residues. The germline V gene has CDR1 GTSNPN and CDR2 SVGIG (reference sequence). Trimming took 4 bases from V and 1 from J, leaving 10 bases between them. Here the CDR3 reads CAWIGLLNYGYTF. CDR3 in DNA: TGTGCCTGGATAGGGCTGCTTAACTATGGCTACACCTTC.

The chain joins TRBV7-2 to TRBJ2-3, with D unclear. Germline V gene sequence: CDR1 SGHTA, CDR2 FQGNSA. The CDR3 length is 15 residues. Trimming removed 1 base from V and 6 bases from J, with 14 bases in between. CDR3 sequence: CASSLVGSAKDTQYF. DNA of the CDR3: TGTGCCAGCAGCTTAGTGGGTTCGGCAAAGGATACGCAGTATTTT.

V and J are TRBV15 and TRBJ2-4, with a tentative D call TRBD1 (6 bases). V shed 0 bases and J shed 9 bases, with 15 bases lying between them. This CDR3 is built from 15 residues. Germline values: CDR1 LNHNV, CDR2 YYDKDF (reference sequence). The DNA for the CDR3 is TGTGCCACCAGCAGAGAAGGCAGGGACATTGGCATTCAGTACTTC. Amino acids: CATSREGRDIGIQYF.

The chain is built from TRBV15 and TRBJ1-1; TRBD1 matches at 10 bases. The junction had 14 bases not matched to a gene; V was cut back by 5 bases and J by 5 bases. The CDR3 is 17 residues long. Germline V gene sequence: CDR1 LNHNV, CDR2 YYDKDF (reference sequence). CDR3 DNA sequence: TGTGCCACCAGCGCTCTATTTACCGGGACAGGGGTTACTGAAGCTTTCTTT. Translation: CATSALFTGTGVTEAFF.

The chain links TRBV29-1 to TRBJ1-5, with D hard to call. The V gene's germline CDR1 is SQVTM and CDR2 ANQGSEA. V dropped 6 bases and J dropped 0 bases, with 9 bases sitting between them. The CDR3 runs 13 residues. In nucleotides, the CDR3 is TGCAGCGTGCGTCGGGGTAGCAATCAGCCCCAGCATTTT. It specifies CSVRRGSNQPQHF.

In its sample, this clone was seen a few times. The chain couples TRBV15 to TRBJ2-2, with no clear D. The CDR3 is made up of 15 amino acids. With 0 bases removed from V and 2 bases from J, the gap between germline ends came to 7 bases. Germline CDR1 is LNHNV and CDR2 is YYDKDF (reference sequence). CDR3 nucleotides: TGTGCCACCAGCAGAGATGCGCAAAACACCGGGGAGCTGTTTTTT. Its translation: CATSRDAQNTGELFF.

The rearrangement joins TRBV2 to TRBJ2-5; 7 nucleotides align to TRBD1. J gave up 2 bases and V 9 bases, and 6 bases lay outside the gene matches. This CDR3 contains 13 residues. CDR1 and CDR2 from the germline V gene are SNHLY and FYNNEI. CDR3 sequence reads: CASTTGRQETQYF. CDR3 in DNA: TGTGCCAGTACGACAGGGAGACAAGAGACCCAGTACTTC.

This chain uses TRBV4-1 with TRBJ2-7, with no clear D. In germline, CDR1 is MGHRA, CDR2 YSYEKL. V gave up 1 base and J gave up 3 bases, with 10 bases separating them. The CDR3 is 14 residues long. CDR3 in amino acids: CASSQGWDDYEQYF. For the CDR3, the DNA is TGCGCCAGCAGCCAAGGTTGGGATGACTACGAGCAGTACTTC.

This clone appeared a single time. V gene TRBV5-1 combines with J gene TRBJ1-2; the D is unclear. Trimming took off 0 bases at V and 6 bases at J, with 9 bases between the two ends. CDR1 is SGHRS, CDR2 YFSETQ, per germline. The CDR3 has 13 residues. This CDR3 is CASSLEGSDGYTF. The DNA of the CDR3 is TGCGCCAGCAGCTTGGAAGGGTCTGATGGCTACACCTTC.

In its sample, this clone was seen many times. The chain joins TRBV28 to TRBJ2-7, with TRBD1 as a possible D gene (6 bases). CDR1 MDHEN and CDR2 SYDVKM come from the germline V gene. V dropped 6 bases and J dropped 2 bases, with 20 bases sitting between them. CDR3 length: 16 amino acids. Here the CDR3 reads CASSSLRGTRAYEQYF. The CDR3 nucleotides are TGTGCCAGCAGCTCACTGCGAGGGACAAGAGCCTACGAGCAGTACTTC.

J is TRBJ2-5 and V is TRBV9; no reliable D call. The CDR3 consists of 14 residues. Germline CDR1 is SGDLS and CDR2 is YYNGEE. The germline V and J ends were trimmed by 0 bases and 1 base, with 7 bases remaining between them. DNA of the CDR3: TGTGCCAGCAGCGTAGCACCAACCCAAGAGACCCAGTACTTC. As protein: CASSVAPTQETQYF.

The chain is built from TRBV2 and TRBJ2-2; TRBD2 matches at 8 bases. J was trimmed by 6 bases and V by 3 bases; bases with no gene match: 6. The CDR3 contains 15 residues. CDR1 is SNHLY, CDR2 FYNNEI, per germline. Here the CDR3 DNA reads TGTGCCAGCAGTGAGAGGACTAGCACGCCCGGGGAGCTGTTTTTT. Translated: CASSERTSTPGELFF.